The T cell receptor (beta chain) described here comes from a study of T cells in Graves' hyperthyroidism and ophthalmopathy. Whole-study context: Once the initial diagnosis was made, peripheral blood was obtained before any treatment.

The CDR3 loop spans 14 amino acids. Trimming stripped 6 bases from V and 4 bases from J, with 16 bases between. Germline CDR1 is DFQATT and CDR2 is SNEGSKA (reference sequence). The TCR beta CDR3 regions underwent amplification using RNA transcripts as the source. The primer set for the first-round RT-PCR of the TCR CDR3 was HTBI. TCRdb recomputed calls from the multiplex PCR reads with MiXCR, one row per CDR3 protein. The data contain about 300,000 distinct CDR3 sequences, approximately 17% of them singletons. This clonotype appeared many times. Sequences were obtained from blood. This receptor was obtained from a man aged 25-45 years with Graves' hyperthyroidism. The chain has TRBV20-1 and TRBJ2-1; a possible D gene is TRBD1 (6 bases). The CDR3 here is CSAQSGEPYNEQFF. In DNA, the CDR3 is TGCAGTGCCCAGTCAGGGGAACCGTACAATGAGCAGTTCTTC.